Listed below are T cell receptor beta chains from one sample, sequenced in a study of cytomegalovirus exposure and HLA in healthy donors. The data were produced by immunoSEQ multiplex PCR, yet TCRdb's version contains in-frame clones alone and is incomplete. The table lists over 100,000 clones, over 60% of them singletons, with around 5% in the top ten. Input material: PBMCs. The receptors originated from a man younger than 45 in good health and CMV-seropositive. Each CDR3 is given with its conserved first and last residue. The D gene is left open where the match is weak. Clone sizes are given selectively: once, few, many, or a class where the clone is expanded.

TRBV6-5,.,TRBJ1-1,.,TGTGCCAGCCGGGCAGGACTAGTGTACACTGAAGCTTTCTTT,CASRAGLVYTEAFF
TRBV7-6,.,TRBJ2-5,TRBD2,TGTGCCAGCAGCGGAGCGGGGGCGGAGACCCAGTACTTC,CASSGAGAETQYF
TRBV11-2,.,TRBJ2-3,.,TGTGCCAGCAGCTTAGTTTCCCCTACGAGGAGCACAGATACGCAGTATTTT,CASSLVSPTRSTDTQYF
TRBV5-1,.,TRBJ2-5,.,TGCGCCAGCAGCTTGAACCTCCAGGGCGACGAGACCCAGTACTTC,CASSLNLQGDETQYF
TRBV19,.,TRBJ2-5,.,TGTGCCAGCCGGGGAACGGAACAAGAGACCCAGTACTTC,CASRGTEQETQYF
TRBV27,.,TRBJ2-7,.,TGTGCCAGCAGTTTGACTTCGCCCCCCTACGAGCAGTACTTC,CASSLTSPPYEQYF
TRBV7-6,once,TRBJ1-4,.,TGTGCCAGCAGCTTGGCGTCAGCCCAGGGTGAAAAACTGTTTTTT,CASSLASAQGEKLFF
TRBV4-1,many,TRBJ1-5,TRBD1,TGCGCCAGCAGCCAAGCACTGGGACAGGATAGCAATCAGCCCCAGCATTTT,CASSQALGQDSNQPQHF
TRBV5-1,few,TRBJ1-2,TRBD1,TGCGCCAGCAGCTTGGCCACAGGGGACTATGGCTACACCTTC,CASSLATGDYGYTF
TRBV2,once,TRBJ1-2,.,TGTGCCAGCAGTGAAGAGATTGCAGGGATTCGCTATGGCTACACCTTC,CASSEEIAGIRYGYTF
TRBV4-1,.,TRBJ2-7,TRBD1,TGCGCCAGCAGCCCCCAGTTGGACAGGGCTTACGAGCAGTACTTC,CASSPQLDRAYEQYF
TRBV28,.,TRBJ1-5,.,TGTGCCAGCAGACCGGTAAGCAATCAGCCCCAGCATTTT,CASRPVSNQPQHF
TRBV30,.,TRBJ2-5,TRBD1,TGTGCCTGGAGTGGGACAGGTCGAGGGACCCAGTACTTC,CAWSGTGRGTQYF
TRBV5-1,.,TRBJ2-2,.,TGCGCCAGCAGCTTGGACCTGTCGGGGGCCGGGGAGCTGTTTTTT,CASSLDLSGAGELFF
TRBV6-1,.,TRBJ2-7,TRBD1,TGTGCCAGCAGTGGGGGACAGGGGGCCAGCGAGCAGTACTTC,CASSGGQGASEQYF
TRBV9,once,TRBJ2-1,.,TGTGCCAGCAGCCCCGGCTTCCTCGGGTATGAGCAGTTCTTC,CASSPGFLGYEQFF
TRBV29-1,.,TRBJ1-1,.,TGCAGCGTGAGGCGGGGCCGGGCGGGGAATACTGAAGCTTTCTTT,CSVRRGRAGNTEAFF
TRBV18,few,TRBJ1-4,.,TGTGCCAGCTCCAGGGAAAGGGGTGAAAAACTGTTTTTT,CASSRERGEKLFF
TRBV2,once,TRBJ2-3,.,TGTGCCAGCATTAAAAACAGCGGCCCCACAGATACGCAGTATTTT,CASIKNSGPTDTQYF
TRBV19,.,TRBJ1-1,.,TGTGCCAGTAGTTACGACAGAAACACTGAAGCTTTCTTT,CASSYDRNTEAFF
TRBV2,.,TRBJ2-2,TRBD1,TGTGCCAGCAGGGTAAAAACAGGGGACACCGGGGAGCTGTTTTTT,CASRVKTGDTGELFF
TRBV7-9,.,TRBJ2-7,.,TGTGCCAGCAGCTTATTCGGGGACACAAGCTCCTACGAGCAGTACTTC,CASSLFGDTSSYEQYF
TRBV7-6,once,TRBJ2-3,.,TGTGCCAGCAGCTCCCGACAGGTGTCTAGCACAGATACGCAGTATTTT,CASSSRQVSSTDTQYF